Sequencing of this TCR beta chain was carried out in a study of technical replicates of blood from a handful of donors. Method: immunoSEQ multiplex PCR; TCRdb's copy keeps in-frame clones and lacks some. This sample has tens of thousands of clones, with roughly 96% found just once. Germline V gene sequence: CDR1 SQVTM, CDR2 ANQGSEA. V dropped 1 base and J dropped 0 bases, with 7 bases sitting between them. The CDR3 has 15 residues. This sequence joins TRBV29-1 and TRBJ2-6; D might be TRBD1 (5 bases). This TCR was sampled from a human donor in good health. Source material: T cells isolated from PBMCs. The CDR3 DNA reads TGCAGCGTTGAAGGACAGAGCTCTGGGGCCAACGTCCTGACTTTC. It encodes CSVEGQSSGANVLTF.